The clone carrying this TCR beta chain was detected ten times or more. This sample was taken from a study of T cells in Graves' hyperthyroidism and ophthalmopathy. V was cut by 2 bases and J by 6 bases, with 8 bases left in between. This CDR3 spans 12 amino acids. The germline gives CDR1 GTSNPN, CDR2 SVGIG (reference sequence). RNA transcripts provided the source from which TCR beta CDR3 regions were amplified. Using the HTBI primer set, a first-round RT-PCR was run on the TCR CDR3. One entry per CDR3 protein results from TCRdb running MiXCR on the multiplex PCR reads. This sample yields around 350,000 distinct CDR3 sequences, of which about 19% are seen a single time; about 3.7% belongs to the top ten.

The receptor was isolated from a woman under 30 with Graves' hyperthyroidism. Sequenced input: blood. V usage is TRBV30 and J usage is TRBJ1-5; D is ambiguous. The chain's CDR3 is CAWSRQSQPQHF. The CDR3 nucleotides read TGTGCCTGGAGTAGGCAGAGTCAGCCCCAGCATTTT.